A selection of T cell receptor beta chains follows, all from one sample in a study of cytomegalovirus exposure and HLA in healthy donors. Data came from immunoSEQ multiplex PCR; TCRdb stores just in-frame clones and leaves some out. In the table there are roughly 170,000 clones, 80% of which are singletons. The sequencing sample was made of PBMCs. The receptors shown here come from a man aged 25 to 40 in good health and CMV-seropositive. Each CDR3 is given with its conserved first and last residue. The D gene is left open where the match is weak. Some rows mark clone size as missing; the rest say once, few, many or name a class of expanded clone.

V gene	clone size	CDR3 length	D gene	J gene	CDR3 protein	CDR3 DNA
TRBV7-9	.	15	TRBD2	TRBJ2-5	CASSRTSVTRETQYF	TGTGCCAGCAGTCGGACTAGCGTAACTAGGGAGACCCAGTACTTC
TRBV6-1	.	15	.	TRBJ2-2	CASSNRDSTSGELFF	TGTGCCAGCAGTAACCGGGACTCAACGAGCGGGGAGCTGTTTTTT
TRBV7-2	.	16	TRBD1	TRBJ2-5	CASSSVWDRFQETQYF	TGTGCCAGCAGCTCCGTTTGGGACAGATTCCAAGAGACCCAGTACTTC
TRBV30	.	19	TRBD1	TRBJ1-1	CAWRGGFSGTGGAGTEAFF	TGTGCCTGGAGAGGGGGGTTTTCCGGGACAGGGGGCGCAGGGACTGAAGCTTTCTTT
TRBV10-1	.	15	TRBD2	TRBJ2-1	CASSESVLAGREQFF	TGCGCCAGCAGTGAGTCGGTACTAGCGGGCCGAGAGCAGTTCTTC
TRBV7-2	.	14	TRBD1	TRBJ1-2	CASSFLQGANGYTF	TGTGCCAGCAGCTTCCTACAGGGGGCTAATGGCTACACCTTC
TRBV5-8	.	19	.	TRBJ1-1	CASSRPVPGHPLRDTEAFF	TGTGCCAGCAGCCGCCCTGTACCGGGACACCCTCTGCGGGACACTGAAGCTTTCTTT
TRBV6-6	.	14	TRBD1	TRBJ1-5	CASSQTGRNQPQHF	TGTGCCAGCAGCCAGACAGGGCGCAATCAGCCCCAGCATTTT
TRBV5-1	.	15	TRBD1	TRBJ2-2	CASSLGAGGYGELFF	TGCGCCAGCAGCTTGGGGGCAGGGGGCTACGGGGAGCTGTTTTTT
TRBV11-3	.	16	TRBD1	TRBJ2-1	CASSLAGQAGYNEQFF	TGTGCCAGCAGCTTAGCGGGACAGGCAGGGTACAATGAGCAGTTCTTC
TRBV7-2	.	16	.	TRBJ1-2	CASSLARGRDRYGYTF	TGTGCCAGCAGCTTAGCGCGAGGGAGGGATCGCTATGGCTACACCTTC
TRBV4-1	.	18	.	TRBJ1-2	CASSQGVIRRKGGYGYTF	TGCGCCAGCAGCCAAGGGGTCATTCGGAGAAAAGGAGGATATGGCTACACCTTC
TRBV25-1	.	16	TRBD2	TRBJ2-1	CASSESVLAGANEQFF	TGTGCCAGCAGTGAATCGGTACTAGCGGGGGCCAATGAGCAGTTCTTC
TRBV7-9	.	12	.	TRBJ2-1	CSSFELDNEQFF	TGTTCCAGCTTTGAGCTTGACAATGAGCAGTTCTTC
TRBV9	.	15	.	TRBJ2-1	CASSVGPVGLPEQFF	TGTGCCAGCAGCGTAGGCCCGGTTGGGCTCCCCGAGCAGTTCTTC
TRBV29-1	.	13	TRBD1	TRBJ1-1	CSYHRGRSTEAFF	TGCAGCTACCACAGGGGGCGAAGCACTGAAGCTTTCTTT
TRBV30	few	15	TRBD2	TRBJ2-3	CAWGGLAVSTDTQYF	TGTGCCTGGGGGGGACTAGCGGTTAGCACAGATACGCAGTATTTT
TRBV7-9	.	15	TRBD1	TRBJ1-1	CSSRIQGQGRTEAFF	TGTTCCAGCAGAATCCAGGGACAGGGAAGGACTGAAGCTTTCTTT